Reported below is one TCR beta chain. Its matching antigen is unknown. Profiling relied on immunoSEQ multiplex PCR, and the TCRdb table lists in-frame clones only, not all of them. The data contain 80,000 to 90,000 clones, about 88% of them seen just once; the ten biggest clones take up around 2.7%. The data stem from a study of identifying expanded T cells in peripheral blood. Study-wide findings and caveats: Clone count variance between roughly 2-week samples rose with total template count.

The sequenced material came from blood. The receptor was isolated from a person aged 18 to 75 in good health.

This CDR3 reads CASSSGTGETQYF. The CDR3 region has the DNA TGTGCCAGCAGTTCCGGGACAGGAGAGACCCAGTACTTC. This chain connects TRBV6-6 to TRBJ2-5; 8 bases map to TRBD1. CDR3 size: 13 residues. Germline-derived CDR1 and CDR2 are MNHNY and SVGAGI (reference sequence). V was pared by 4 bases and J by 4 bases, with 2 bases of the junction left unmatched.